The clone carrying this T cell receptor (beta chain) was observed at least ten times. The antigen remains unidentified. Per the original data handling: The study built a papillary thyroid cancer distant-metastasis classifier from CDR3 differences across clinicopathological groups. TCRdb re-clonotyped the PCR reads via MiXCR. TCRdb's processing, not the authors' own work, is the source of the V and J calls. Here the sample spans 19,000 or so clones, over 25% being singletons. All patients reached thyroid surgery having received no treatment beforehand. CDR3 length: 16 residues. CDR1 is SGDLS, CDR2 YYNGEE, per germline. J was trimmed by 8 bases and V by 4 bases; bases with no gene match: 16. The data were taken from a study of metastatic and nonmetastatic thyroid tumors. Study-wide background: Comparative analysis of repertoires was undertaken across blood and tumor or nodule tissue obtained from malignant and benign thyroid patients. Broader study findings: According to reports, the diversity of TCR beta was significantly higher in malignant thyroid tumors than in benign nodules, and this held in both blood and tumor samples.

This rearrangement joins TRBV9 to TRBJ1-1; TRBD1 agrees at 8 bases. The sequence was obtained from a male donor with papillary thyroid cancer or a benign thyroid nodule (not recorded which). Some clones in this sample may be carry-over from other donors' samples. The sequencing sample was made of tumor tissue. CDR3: CASSSNRGAWDMEAFF. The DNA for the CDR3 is TGTGCCAGCAGCTCAAACAGGGGGGCGTGGGATATGGAAGCTTTCTTT. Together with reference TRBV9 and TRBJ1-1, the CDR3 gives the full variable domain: DSGVTQTPKHLITATGQRVTLRCSPRSGDLSVYWYQQSLDQGLQFLIQYYNGEERAKGNILERFSAQQFPDLHSELNLSSLELGDSALYFCASSSNRGAWDMEAFFGQGTRLTVV.